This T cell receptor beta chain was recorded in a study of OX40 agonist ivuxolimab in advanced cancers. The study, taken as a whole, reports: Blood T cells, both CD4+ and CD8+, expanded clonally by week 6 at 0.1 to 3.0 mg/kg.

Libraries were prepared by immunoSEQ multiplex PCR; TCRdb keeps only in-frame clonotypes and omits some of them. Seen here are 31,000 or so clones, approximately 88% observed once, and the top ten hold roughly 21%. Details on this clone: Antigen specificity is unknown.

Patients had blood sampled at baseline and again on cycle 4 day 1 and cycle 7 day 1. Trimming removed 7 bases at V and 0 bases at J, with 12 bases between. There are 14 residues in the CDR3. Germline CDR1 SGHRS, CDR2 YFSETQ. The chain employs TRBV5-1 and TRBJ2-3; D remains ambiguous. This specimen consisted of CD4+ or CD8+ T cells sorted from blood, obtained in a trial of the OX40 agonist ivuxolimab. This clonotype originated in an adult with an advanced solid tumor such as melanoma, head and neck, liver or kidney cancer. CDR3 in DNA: TGCGCCAGCCGTCCTGCCCTTAGCACAGATACGCAGTATTTT. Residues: CASRPALSTDTQYF.